The 16 T cell receptor beta chains in this list originate from one sample, sequenced in a study of cytomegalovirus exposure and HLA in healthy donors. Primers for the PCR totalled 60 Vbeta and 13 Jbeta. Assay: immunoSEQ multiplex PCR; the TCRdb copy retains only in-frame clones and omits some. The sample yields about 180,000 clones, nearly 80% seen once. Sequenced sample: PBMCs. The receptors were gathered from a man aged 40-55 years in good health and CMV-seropositive.

V is TRBV6-5 and J is TRBJ2-7; perhaps TRBD1 as D (7 bases). Between the trimmed V and J ends, which lost 5 bases and 3 bases, there was a span of 14 bases. Per the germline V gene, CDR1 is MNHEY and CDR2 is SVGAGI. The CDR3 extends over 14 amino acids. CDR3 nucleotide sequence: TGTGCCAGCAGTGAGGGGGGACAGATCTACGAGCAGTACTTC. As protein: CASSEGGQIYEQYF.

V usage is TRBV10-3 and J usage is TRBJ1-5, with D uncertain. This CDR3 comprises 13 residues. With 3 bases removed from V and 1 base from J, the gap between germline ends came to 4 bases. Germline CDR1 reads ENHRY; CDR2 reads SYGVKD. CDR3 sequence reads: CAISDLSNQPQHF. DNA for the CDR3: TGTGCCATCAGTGATCTAAGCAATCAGCCCCAGCATTTT.

The chain is built from TRBV5-1 and TRBJ1-4; 11 bases agree with TRBD1. CDR3 size: 16 residues. Germline CDR1 is SGHRS and CDR2 is YFSETQ. The trim removed 3 bases at V and 7 bases at J, leaving 8 bases unmatched. As DNA, the CDR3 is TGCGCCAGCAGCTCCGGACAGGGGGCCGTGGGTGAAAAACTGTTTTTT. Translation: CASSSGQGAVGEKLFF.

The V and J genes are TRBV27 and TRBJ2-7, with D unclear. Between the trimmed V and J ends, which lost 0 bases and 1 base, there was a span of 10 bases. Germline CDR1 reads MNHEY; CDR2 reads SMNVEV (reference sequence). There are 15 residues in the CDR3. Here the CDR3 reads CASSLSVLSSYEQYF. Written as DNA, the CDR3 is TGTGCCAGCAGTTTATCGGTACTTTCATCCTACGAGCAGTACTTC.

The chain combines TRBV9 with TRBJ2-5; D is perhaps TRBD2 (7 bases). The CDR3 runs 15 residues. Germline CDR1 SGDLS, CDR2 YYNGEE. V was clipped by 3 bases and J by 1 base, with 13 bases between them. The CDR3: CASSAGASGQETQYF. CDR3 bases: TGTGCCAGCAGCGCGGGGGCTAGCGGCCAAGAGACCCAGTACTTC.

The chain has TRBV21-1 and TRBJ1-3; the D segment call TRBD1 is taken from the table without a DNA check. TRBV21-1 is tagged as a pseudogene. The CDR3 consists of 16 residues. The CDR3 bases are TGTGCCAGCAGCCCCCTGGACATCCTCTCTGGAAACACCATATATTTT. This codes for CASSPLDILSGNTIYF.

In regard to this clone: At one boundary the junction diverges from the germline segment, which might be a read error. The gene calls are TRBV7-9 and TRBJ1-5, with 9 positions matching TRBD1. The CDR3 spans 16 residues. From germline, CDR1 is SEHNR and CDR2 FQNEAQ (reference sequence). CDR3 bases: TGTTCCAGCAGCTTAGCGGACAGGGGAATAGGGCAGCCCCAGCATTTT. Residues: CSSSLADRGIGQPQHF.

The table lists this clone with a few counts. V is TRBV6-1 and J is TRBJ1-2; maybe TRBD1 (6 bases). V lost 6 bases and J 6 bases, leaving 14 bases between the germline ends. This CDR3 spans 13 amino acids. Germline CDR1 reads MNHNS; CDR2 reads SASEGT. The CDR3 region has the DNA TGTGCCAGCAGGCCGGACAGCCCCCATGGCTACACCTTC. It codes for CASRPDSPHGYTF.

The CDR3 DNA sequence: TGTGCCAGCAGCTTGGGTCCGGTTTCCAACACCGGGGAGCTGTTTTTT. This translates into CASSLGPVSNTGELFF. The V call is TRBV5-5, the J call TRBJ2-2; D call uncertain. V lost 0 bases, J lost 2 bases, and 11 bases lay in between. CDR1 and CDR2 (germline): SGHKS, YYEKEE (reference sequence). The CDR3 sequence is 16 residues long.

J is TRBJ2-5 and V is TRBV2, with 7 bases aligning to TRBD2. The CDR3 loop spans 15 amino acids. Trimming took 7 bases from V and 0 from J; bases not matched to a gene: 8. Germline V gene sequence: CDR1 SNHLY, CDR2 FYNNEI. Here the CDR3 DNA reads TGTGCCAGCAAAATAGATAGCGGGTACCAAGAGACCCAGTACTTC. Its protein is CASKIDSGYQETQYF.

The chain joins TRBV5-1 to TRBJ2-3; maybe TRBD2 (6 bases). Germline V lookup: CDR1 SGHRS, CDR2 YFSETQ. This CDR3 contains 15 residues. V was cut by 5 bases and J by 2 bases, with 15 bases left in between. Here the CDR3 DNA reads TGCGCCAGCAGACCAGCGGGCTCCCCCACAGATACGCAGTATTTT. Protein product: CASRPAGSPTDTQYF.

The chain has TRBV12-5 and TRBJ2-7, with 7 bases aligning to TRBD1. The length of the CDR3 is 14 residues. Trimming removed 4 bases from V and 3 bases from J; junction bases left unmatched: 6. Per the germline V gene, CDR1 is LGHNT and CDR2 is FRNRAP. The chain's CDR3 is CASGWDSIVYEQYF. CDR3 nucleotide sequence: TGTGCTAGTGGTTGGGACAGCATCGTCTACGAGCAGTACTTC.

V usage is TRBV19 and J usage is TRBJ2-4; 7 bases map to TRBD1. Per germline, CDR1 LNHDA and CDR2 SQIVND (reference sequence). The CDR3 runs to 14 residues. After removal of 7 bases from V and 1 base from J, the junction contained 4 bases not matched to a gene. The CDR3 sequence: CASKLTGAKNIQYF. The CDR3 nucleotides are TGTGCCAGTAAATTGACAGGGGCCAAAAACATTCAGTACTTC.

V and J are TRBV5-1 and TRBJ2-1, with TRBD1 matching 7 bases. The J segment lost 2 bases and the V segment lost 0 bases, leaving 5 bases of the junction unmatched. This CDR3 has 16 amino acids. The germline gives CDR1 SGHRS, CDR2 YFSETQ. DNA for the CDR3: TGCGCCAGCAGCTTGGACGGACAGGTACCCTACAATGAGCAGTTCTTC. As protein: CASSLDGQVPYNEQFF.

The V and J genes are TRBV2 and TRBJ2-3, with 7 bases identical to TRBD1. The germline V gene has CDR1 SNHLY and CDR2 FYNNEI. The ends lost 7 bases at V and 4 bases at J; junction bases unmatched: 8. The CDR3 sequence is 14 residues long. As DNA, the CDR3 is TGTGCCAGCAAGGGGGCAGGGGTGGCAGATACGCAGTATTTT. Translated: CASKGAGVADTQYF. Complete variable domain (other parts from reference TRBV2 and TRBJ2-3): EPEVTQTPSHQVTQMGQEVILRCVPISNHLYFYWYRQILGQKVEFLVSFYNNEISEKSEIFDDQFSVERPDGSNFTLKIRSTKLEDSAMYFCASKGAGVADTQYFGPGTRLTVL.

V usage is TRBV25-1 and J usage is TRBJ1-1; D gene unclear. This CDR3 is built from 12 residues. Germline-derived CDR1 and CDR2 are MGHDK and SYGVNS. Trimming took off 8 bases at V and 2 bases at J, with 9 bases between the two ends. In nucleotides, the CDR3 is TGTGCCAGCGAAGCTATTAACACTGAAGCTTTCTTT. Translation: CASEAINTEAFF.